Below are 32 T cell receptor beta chains sequenced from a single sample in a study of blood T cell repertoires in COVID-19. The table came from immunoSEQ multiplex PCR; TCRdb's copy has only in-frame clones and leaves some out. The sample consists of around 200,000 clones, 85% of them appearing once. The sample was peripheral blood. The receptors originated from a person aged 65-85 years with COVID-19, enrolled during active disease.

The genes are TRBV5-1 and TRBJ1-1, with TRBD1 as a possible D gene (5 bases). The CDR3 runs 12 residues. V was trimmed by 0 bases and J by 7 bases, leaving 7 bases between them. The germline V gene has CDR1 SGHRS and CDR2 YFSETQ. CDR3 nucleotides: TGCGCCAGCAGCTTGGAGGGGCGTGAAGCTTTCTTT. The encoded protein is CASSLEGREAFF.

V and J are TRBV27 and TRBJ1-5; D is undetermined. Germline V gives CDR1 MNHEY, CDR2 SMNVEV (reference sequence). This CDR3 comprises 14 residues. V was trimmed by 4 bases and J by 1 base, leaving 8 bases between them. The CDR3 is CASSSGWSNQPQHF. In DNA form, the CDR3 reads TGTGCCAGCAGTTCGGGGTGGAGCAATCAGCCCCAGCATTTT.

V gene TRBV2 combines with J gene TRBJ1-6; D may be TRBD1 (6 bases). Germline-derived CDR1 and CDR2 are SNHLY and FYNNEI. V lost 3 bases and J lost 9, with 9 bases in between. The CDR3 sequence is 13 residues long. CDR3 in DNA: TGTGCCAGCAGTGACAGGGGTCTTTCACCCCTCCACTTT. Its translation is CASSDRGLSPLHF.

The sample holds a few counts of this clone. The V and J genes are TRBV5-8 and TRBJ2-7; TRBD1 matches at 8 bases. Per germline, CDR1 SGHTS and CDR2 YDEGEE. Trimming took 1 base from V and 7 from J; bases not matched to a gene: 13. The CDR3 totals 16 residues. The CDR3 protein is CASSLFIGTGRREQYF. Written as DNA, the CDR3 is TGTGCCAGCAGCTTGTTTATCGGGACAGGCCGGAGGGAGCAGTACTTC.

This sequence joins TRBV5-1 and TRBJ1-3; 10 bases are a match to TRBD1. This CDR3 region has 18 residues. The trim removed 0 bases at V and 1 base at J, leaving 7 bases unmatched. Germline lookup yields CDR1 SGHRS and CDR2 YFSETQ. CDR3 sequence reads: CASSLAGTGELSGNTIYF. The CDR3 DNA follows: TGCGCCAGCAGCTTGGCCGGGACAGGGGAATTATCTGGAAACACCATATATTTT.

CDR3 nucleotide sequence: TGTGCCATCGGAGGACAGGGGCATAACACCGGGGAGCTGTTTTTT. It translates to CAIGGQGHNTGELFF. The chain employs TRBV10-3 and TRBJ2-2, with 9 nucleotides matching TRBD1. Germline lookup yields CDR1 ENHRY and CDR2 SYGVKD. Trimming removed 8 bases from V and 2 bases from J; junction bases left unmatched: 6. This CDR3 has 15 amino acids.

The chain couples TRBV5-6 to TRBJ1-5; D unclear. Trimming shortened V by 4 bases and J by 2 bases, and 13 bases separated the two germline ends. Germline V CDR1 and CDR2: SGHDT, YYEEEE. This CDR3 has 15 amino acids. CDR3 region: CASSSTQSGNQPQHF. Written as DNA, the CDR3 is TGTGCCAGCAGCAGCACGCAATCGGGCAATCAGCCCCAGCATTTT.

The CDR3 DNA is TGTGCCAGCAGTTCCCCGGTAGCGGGGAACTACAATGAGCAGTTCTTC. Protein product: CASSSPVAGNYNEQFF. The chain is built from TRBV28 and TRBJ2-1; the match to TRBD2 covers 8 bases. The junction had 8 bases not matched to a gene; V was cut back by 4 bases and J by 3 bases. CDR1 is MDHEN and CDR2 is SYDVKM in the germline V gene. CDR3 length equals 16 residues.

This clone was seen once. This sequence joins TRBV7-7 and TRBJ1-2; D may be TRBD1 (5 bases). The V gene's germline CDR1 is SSHAT and CDR2 FNYEAQ (reference sequence). CDR3 size: 20 residues. Trimming pared 5 bases from V and 5 bases from J, leaving 33 bases between. CDR3: CASSRYFGTGTPCGGYGYTF. CDR3 DNA: TGTGCCAGCAGCCGATATTTCGGAACCGGGACCCCATGCGGGGGATATGGCTACACCTTC.

This rearrangement joins TRBV18 to TRBJ1-3; D may be TRBD1 (5 bases). The germline V gene has CDR1 KGHSH and CDR2 LQKENI. Trimming left V 0 bases short and J 2 bases short, with 8 bases between. The CDR3 runs 15 residues. The CDR3 DNA reads as TGTGCCAGCTCACCACCCGACAGCACTGGAAACACCATATATTTT. This codes for CASSPPDSTGNTIYF.

The chain couples TRBV7-6 to TRBJ1-1; the D gene is possibly TRBD1 (6 bases). The germline gives CDR1 SGHVS, CDR2 FNYEAQ. The CDR3 spans 15 residues. The germline V and J ends were trimmed by 4 bases and 3 bases, with 15 bases remaining between them. CDR3 region: CASSSRTAVDTEAFF. The CDR3 DNA is TGTGCCAGCAGCTCCCGGACAGCCGTGGACACTGAAGCTTTCTTT.

The chain employs TRBV13 and TRBJ1-3, with D perhaps matching TRBD1 (5 bases). V gave up 3 bases and J gave up 0 bases, with 12 bases separating them. CDR1 is PRHDT, CDR2 FYEKMQ, per germline (reference sequence). The CDR3 is made up of 16 amino acids. The CDR3 nucleotides are TGTGCCAGCAGCTTTGGAGGGGTCTACTCTGGAAACACCATATATTTT. Protein: CASSFGGVYSGNTIYF.

The chain employs TRBV4-2 and TRBJ2-2; 8 bases align to TRBD1. J gave up 4 bases and V 0 bases, and 4 bases lay outside the gene matches. There are 16 residues in the CDR3. CDR1 is LGHNA, CDR2 YNFKEQ, per germline. The CDR3 is CASSQESGGSTGELFF. CDR3 DNA: TGTGCCAGCAGCCAAGAGTCAGGGGGCAGCACCGGGGAGCTGTTTTTT.

The rearrangement joins TRBV5-1 to TRBJ2-1, with no clear D. The CDR3 length is 15 residues. In germline, CDR1 is SGHRS, CDR2 YFSETQ. Trimming pared 0 bases from V and 6 bases from J, leaving 13 bases between. Here the CDR3 DNA reads TGCGCCAGCAGCTTGGATAGGCCAGGAAGCAATGAGCAGTTCTTC. Translation: CASSLDRPGSNEQFF.

The chain combines TRBV7-2 with TRBJ2-7, with 11 bases that match TRBD2. V dropped 4 bases and J dropped 1; count of bases not matched to a gene: 6. CDR3 size: 16 residues. Germline V gene data show CDR1 as SGHTA and CDR2 as FQGNSA. CDR3 loop: CASSSEGTSGSYEQYF. The CDR3 bases are TGTGCCAGCAGCTCCGAAGGGACTAGCGGATCCTACGAGCAGTACTTC.

DNA of the CDR3: TGTGCCAGCAGCTTAATGGGACAGCCAACCTACGAGCAGTACTTC. Translating gives CASSLMGQPTYEQYF. The chain combines TRBV7-3 with TRBJ2-7, with 7 bases fitting TRBD1. The CDR3 totals 15 residues. J gave up 2 bases and V 1 base, and 5 bases lay outside the gene matches. Germline V lookup: CDR1 SGHTA, CDR2 FQGTGA.

The gene calls are TRBV7-2 and TRBJ2-3, with no clear D. From germline, CDR1 is SGHTA and CDR2 FQGNSA. Trimming removed 5 bases at V and 0 bases at J, with 15 bases between. This CDR3 has 16 amino acids. The CDR3 nucleotides are TGTGCCAGCAGCCACCAGGTGGATACTAGCACAGATACGCAGTATTTT. Translation: CASSHQVDTSTDTQYF.

This chain joins TRBV7-9 and TRBJ2-7; TRBD1 matches at 8 bases. This CDR3 spans 12 amino acids. Unmatched junction bases numbered 3, after V lost 5 bases and J lost 6 bases. Per the germline V gene, CDR1 is SEHNR and CDR2 is FQNEAQ (reference sequence). In nucleotides, the CDR3 is TGTGCCAGCAGCCCAACAGGGGGCGAGCAGTACTTC. Encoded protein: CASSPTGGEQYF.

Only a few counts were recorded for this clone. The chain couples TRBV5-6 to TRBJ2-1; D is uncertain. V shed 1 base and J shed 4 bases, with 9 bases lying between them. This CDR3 comprises 14 residues. Germline V gene data show CDR1 as SGHDT and CDR2 as YYEEEE. CDR3 in amino acids: CASSLLRLYNEQFF. Here the CDR3 DNA reads TGTGCCAGCAGCTTGTTGCGGTTATACAATGAGCAGTTCTTC.

The J gene is TRBJ2-2, the V gene TRBV28; D uncertain. Germline CDR1 reads MDHEN; CDR2 reads SYDVKM. The V end was cut by 8 bases, the J end by 7 bases, with 11 bases between. CDR3 length equals 12 residues. Here the CDR3 reads CASRAEIGELFF. The CDR3 nucleotides read TGTGCCAGCCGCGCGGAAATCGGGGAGCTGTTTTTT.

The CDR3 DNA follows: TGTGCCAGCAGTCCATTACGTACCGGGACTAGCTCACTTGAGCAGTTCTTC. This encodes CASSPLRTGTSSLEQFF. The chain links TRBV6-6 to TRBJ2-1, with TRBD2 matching 9 bases. CDR3 size: 17 residues. Losses at the gene ends were 5 bases for V and 9 bases for J; bases not matched to a gene: 17. CDR1 and CDR2 (germline): MNHNY, SVGAGI (reference sequence).

This chain links TRBV6-1 with TRBJ1-2, with 7 bases matching TRBD1. The ends lost 2 bases at V and 5 bases at J; junction bases unmatched: 11. Germline V gene sequence: CDR1 MNHNS, CDR2 SASEGT. The CDR3 is 16 residues long. Here the CDR3 reads CASSELGTDRSYGYTF. In DNA, the CDR3 is TGTGCCAGCAGTGAATTGGGGACAGACAGATCTTATGGCTACACCTTC.

The chain carries TRBV28 and TRBJ1-1, with 7 nucleotides matching TRBD1. Germline-derived CDR1 and CDR2 are MDHEN and SYDVKM. J lost 1 base, V lost 10 bases, and 9 bases had no gene match. The CDR3 loop spans 14 amino acids. The CDR3 sequence is CAIEGAAENTEAFF. CDR3 in DNA: TGTGCCATCGAGGGGGCCGCTGAGAACACTGAAGCTTTCTTT.

The DNA for the CDR3 is TGTGCCAGCAGCTCCCATACAGATACGCAGTATTTT. It is translated as CASSSHTDTQYF. The chain is built from TRBV7-6 and TRBJ2-3, with unresolved D. Germline loops: CDR1 SGHVS, CDR2 FNYEAQ. This CDR3 is built from 12 residues. Trimming took off 4 bases at V and 3 bases at J, with 5 bases between the two ends.

The chain carries TRBV6-2 or TRBV6-3 and TRBJ1-6; perhaps TRBD1 as D (5 bases). The V end was cut by 2 bases, the J end by 11 bases, with 13 bases between. The germline V gene has CDR1 MNHEY and CDR2 SVGEGT. The CDR3 runs to 14 residues. The CDR3 sequence is CASSYAQDIPPLHF. CDR3 sequence (DNA): TGTGCCAGCAGTTACGCGCAGGACATACCACCCCTCCACTTT.

The chain links TRBV13 to TRBJ1-3; D perhaps matches TRBD1 (5 bases). Per the germline V gene, CDR1 is PRHDT and CDR2 is FYEKMQ (reference sequence). The CDR3 is 14 amino acids. V was shortened by 6 bases and J by 3 bases, with 12 bases between the two germline ends. In DNA form, the CDR3 reads TGTGCCAGCAGTAGTGCGGGGGGTGGAAACACCATATATTTT. This codes for CASSSAGGGNTIYF.

The gene calls are TRBV30 and TRBJ2-2; D gene ambiguous. V lost 0 bases to trimming and J lost 5 bases, with 16 bases between them. There are 16 residues in the CDR3. The germline V gene has CDR1 GTSNPN and CDR2 SVGIG (reference sequence). CDR3 DNA sequence: TGTGCCTGGAGTGTATCGGCGGTAAGGAGTACCGGGGAGCTGTTTTTT. Residues: CAWSVSAVRSTGELFF.

The CDR3 reads CASRRGNTIYF. CDR3 coding DNA: TGTGCCAGCAGGAGGGGAAACACCATATATTTT. The chain combines TRBV6-5 with TRBJ1-3; the D is unclear. The ends were cut back, 6 bases at V and 4 bases at J, with 4 bases in the middle. The CDR3 runs 11 residues. CDR1 is MNHEY, CDR2 SVGAGI, per germline.

V is TRBV18 and J is TRBJ2-7, with a weak D call TRBD2 (6 bases). Germline loops: CDR1 KGHSH, CDR2 LQKENI. Trimming cost V 2 bases and J 7 bases, with 15 bases left between them. There are 14 residues in the CDR3. CDR3 sequence: CASSPGGTPLEQYF. The CDR3, as DNA: TGTGCCAGCTCACCAGGAGGGACCCCGTTGGAGCAGTACTTC.

This chain joins TRBV7-2 and TRBJ2-2; D unresolved. This CDR3 comprises 13 residues. Per the germline V gene, CDR1 is SGHTA and CDR2 is FQGNSA. V lost 7 bases and J 8 bases, leaving 14 bases between the germline ends. The CDR3 nucleotides read TGTGCCAGCAACTTTGGCTCGTCAGGGGAGCTGTTTTTT. It is translated as CASNFGSSGELFF.

The table lists this clone with a count of one. The chain uses TRBV18 and TRBJ1-1, with unresolved D. This CDR3 has 14 amino acids. V was cut by 6 bases and J by 4 bases, with 15 bases left in between. CDR1 is KGHSH and CDR2 is LQKENI in the germline V gene. CDR3 DNA sequence: TGTGCCAGCTCCCGGGAAGGGTTGATCACTGAAGCTTTCTTT. It codes for CASSREGLITEAFF.

The CDR3 region is CAIREGMDGSPLHF. The CDR3 DNA reads TGTGCCATCCGGGAGGGTATGGATGGATCACCCCTCCACTTT. The V gene is TRBV10-3, the J gene TRBJ1-6; D gene ambiguous. This CDR3 is 14 amino acids long. Per the germline V gene, CDR1 is ENHRY and CDR2 is SYGVKD. V shed 8 bases and J shed 10 bases, with 18 bases lying between them.